The T cell receptor beta chain under discussion was sequenced for a study of blood T cells in healthy people across ages. Then a second PCR, running roughly 7 to 11 cycles, was carried out with a sample-barcoded 5' primer and a J-beta primer mix. Each of the cDNA molecules was tagged by a template-switch adaptor with 12 random nucleotides. TCRdb re-analysed the 5' RACE reads in MiXCR, keeping a single row per CDR3 protein. This table has some 1.5 million distinct CDR3 sequences, roughly 28% appearing once. This clonotype occurred many times. Its antigen is undetermined. Donation came from healthy Caucasian individuals in Russia who were aged roughly 6 to 95. Study results and limitations: In the absence of known donor CMV status, changes in expanded clonotypes were possibly confounded. Diversity estimated from one million T cells was considered an underestimate.

The ends lost 5 bases at V and 4 bases at J; junction bases unmatched: 4. This CDR3 contains 15 residues. Germline-derived CDR1 and CDR2 are SGHTA and FQGNSA. The receptor comes from a woman in her twenties or thirties in good health. Input material: blood. V gene TRBV7-2 combines with J gene TRBJ2-3, with TRBD2 identical over 12 bases. In DNA form, the CDR3 reads TGTGCCAGCAGCACGACTAGCGGGGGATCAGATACGCAGTATTTT. It specifies CASSTTSGGSDTQYF.